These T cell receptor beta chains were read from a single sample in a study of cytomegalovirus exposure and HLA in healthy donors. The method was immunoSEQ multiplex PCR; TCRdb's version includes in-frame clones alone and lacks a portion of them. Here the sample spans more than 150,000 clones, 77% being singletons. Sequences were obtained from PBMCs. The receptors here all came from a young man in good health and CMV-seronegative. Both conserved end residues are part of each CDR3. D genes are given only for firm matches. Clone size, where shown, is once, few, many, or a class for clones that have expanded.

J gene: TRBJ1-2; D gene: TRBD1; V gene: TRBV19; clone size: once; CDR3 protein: CASSSPGQGVGGYTF; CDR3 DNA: TGTGCCAGTAGTTCTCCGGGACAGGGGGTGGGCGGCTACACCTTC
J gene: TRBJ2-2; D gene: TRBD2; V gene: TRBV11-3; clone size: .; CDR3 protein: CASSNRGGGGSGELFF; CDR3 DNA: TGTGCCAGCAGCAACCGGGGCGGGGGGGGGTCCGGGGAGCTGTTTTTT
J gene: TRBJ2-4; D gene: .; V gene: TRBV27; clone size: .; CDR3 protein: CASSSQASKNIQYF; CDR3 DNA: TGTGCCAGCTCCTCCCAGGCCTCCAAAAACATTCAGTACTTC
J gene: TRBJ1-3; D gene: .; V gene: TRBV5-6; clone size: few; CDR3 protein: CASRFGQGQAGNTIYF; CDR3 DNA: TGTGCCAGCAGATTTGGGCAGGGCCAGGCTGGAAACACCATATATTTT
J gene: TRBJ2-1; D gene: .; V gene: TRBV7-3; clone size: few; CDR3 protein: CASSDRAEAPPYEQFF; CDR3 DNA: TGTGCCAGCAGCGACCGGGCGGAGGCACCGCCCTATGAGCAGTTCTTC
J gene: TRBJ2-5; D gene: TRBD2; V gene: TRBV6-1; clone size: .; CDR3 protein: CASSYLAGSQETQYF; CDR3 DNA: TGTGCCAGCAGCTATTTAGCGGGATCCCAAGAGACCCAGTACTTC
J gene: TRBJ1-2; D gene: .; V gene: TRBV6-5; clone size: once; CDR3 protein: CASSYDTYYGYTF; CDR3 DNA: TGTGCCAGCAGTTATGACACCTACTATGGCTACACCTTC
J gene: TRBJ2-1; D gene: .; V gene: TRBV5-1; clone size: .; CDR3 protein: CASRPSGKRGDEQFF; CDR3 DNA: TGCGCCAGCAGACCGAGCGGGAAAAGGGGGGATGAGCAGTTCTTC
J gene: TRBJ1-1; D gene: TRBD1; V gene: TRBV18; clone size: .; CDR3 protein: CASSPETGSNTEAFF; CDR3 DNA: TGTGCCAGCTCACCGGAGACAGGGTCGAACACTGAAGCTTTCTTT
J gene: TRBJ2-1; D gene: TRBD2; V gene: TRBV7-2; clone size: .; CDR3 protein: CASSLASSGRYNEQFF; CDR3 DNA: TGTGCCAGCAGCTTAGCTTCTAGCGGGAGGTACAATGAGCAGTTCTTC
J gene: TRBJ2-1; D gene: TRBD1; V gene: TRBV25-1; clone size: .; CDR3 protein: CASSHYRGLGNNEQFF; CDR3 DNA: TGTGCCAGCAGTCACTACAGGGGTCTGGGCAACAATGAGCAGTTCTTC
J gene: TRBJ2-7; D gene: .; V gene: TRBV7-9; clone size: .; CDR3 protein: CASSPGTPDLYEQYF; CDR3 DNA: TGTGCCAGCAGCCCCGGGACACCAGATCTTTACGAGCAGTACTTC
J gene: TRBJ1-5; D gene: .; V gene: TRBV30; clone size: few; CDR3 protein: CAWSSPSNQPQHF; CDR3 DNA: TGTGCCTGGAGTAGCCCAAGCAATCAGCCCCAGCATTTT
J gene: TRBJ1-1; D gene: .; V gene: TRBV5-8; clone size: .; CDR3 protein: CASSWGGQGTEAFF; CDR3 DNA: TGTGCCAGCAGCTGGGGCGGGCAGGGGACTGAAGCTTTCTTT
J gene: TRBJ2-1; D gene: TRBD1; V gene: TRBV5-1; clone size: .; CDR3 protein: CASSFKTTYGQGGFF; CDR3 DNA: TGCGCCAGCAGCTTCAAAACAACCTATGGACAGGGAGGTTTCTTC
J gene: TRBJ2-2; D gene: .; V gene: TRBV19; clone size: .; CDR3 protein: CASSLVTDIFLNTGELFF; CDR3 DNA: TGTGCCAGTAGTCTTGTGACGGACATCTTTCTAAACACCGGGGAGCTGTTTTTT
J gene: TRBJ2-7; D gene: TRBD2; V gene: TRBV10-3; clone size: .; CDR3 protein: CAISVTSQRDEQYF; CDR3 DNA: TGCGCCATCAGTGTGACTAGCCAGAGAGACGAGCAGTACTTC
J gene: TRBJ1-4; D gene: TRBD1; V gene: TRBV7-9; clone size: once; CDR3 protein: CASSSWTGAHEKLFF; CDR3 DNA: TGTGCCAGCAGCTCCTGGACAGGGGCCCATGAAAAACTGTTTTTT
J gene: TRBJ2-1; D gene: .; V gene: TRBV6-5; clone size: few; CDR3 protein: CASSYRAGYNEQFF; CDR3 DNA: TGTGCCAGCAGTTACCGGGCAGGGTACAATGAGCAGTTCTTC
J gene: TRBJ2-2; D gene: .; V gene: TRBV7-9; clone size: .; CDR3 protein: CASSSTANTGELFF; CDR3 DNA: TGTGCCAGCAGCTCAACAGCGAACACCGGGGAGCTGTTTTTT
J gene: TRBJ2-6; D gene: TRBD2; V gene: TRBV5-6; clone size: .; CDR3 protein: CASSLIPGTKASGANVLTF; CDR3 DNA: TGTGCCAGCAGCTTGATACCGGGGACTAAAGCCTCTGGGGCCAACGTCCTGACTTTC
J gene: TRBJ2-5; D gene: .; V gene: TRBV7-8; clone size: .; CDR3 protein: CASSSWGRQDQETQYF; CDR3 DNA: TGTGCCAGCAGCTCCTGGGGCAGGCAAGATCAAGAGACCCAGTACTTC
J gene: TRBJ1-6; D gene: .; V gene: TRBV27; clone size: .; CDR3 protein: CASSAAGIWSSPLHF; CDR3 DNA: TGTGCCAGCAGTGCTGCCGGGATCTGGAGTTCACCCCTCCACTTT
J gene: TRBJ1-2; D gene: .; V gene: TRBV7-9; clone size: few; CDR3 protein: CASSLGGRGYTF; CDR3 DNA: TGTGCCAGCAGCTTAGGGGGGCGTGGCTACACCTTC
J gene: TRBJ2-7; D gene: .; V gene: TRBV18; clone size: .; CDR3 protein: CASSPQDSIYEQYF; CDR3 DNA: TGTGCCAGCTCACCACAGGACAGTATCTACGAGCAGTACTTC
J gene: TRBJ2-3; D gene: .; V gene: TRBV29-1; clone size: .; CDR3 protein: CSVGGTGAWRDTQYF; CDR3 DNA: TGCAGCGTTGGGGGAACGGGAGCCTGGAGGGATACGCAGTATTTT
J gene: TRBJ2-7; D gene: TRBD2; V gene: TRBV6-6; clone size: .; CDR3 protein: CASSYSPSGSFEQYF; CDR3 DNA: TGTGCCAGCAGTTACTCTCCTAGCGGGAGTTTTGAGCAGTACTTC
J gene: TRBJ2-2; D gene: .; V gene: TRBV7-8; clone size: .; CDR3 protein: CASSRYQGTGELFF; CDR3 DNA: TGTGCCAGCAGCCGTTACCAGGGAACCGGGGAGCTGTTTTTT
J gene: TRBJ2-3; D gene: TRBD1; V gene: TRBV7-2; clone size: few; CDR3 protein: CASSLPAGGRDTQYF; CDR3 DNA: TGTGCCAGCAGCTTACCGGCAGGGGGACGAGATACGCAGTATTTT
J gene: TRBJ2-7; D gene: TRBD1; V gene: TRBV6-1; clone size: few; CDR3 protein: CASSGGTAKDYEQYF; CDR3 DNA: TGTGCCAGCAGTGGGGGGACAGCTAAGGACTACGAGCAGTACTTC
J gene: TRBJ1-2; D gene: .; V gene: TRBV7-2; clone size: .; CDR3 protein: CASSLGPENYGYTF; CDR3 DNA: TGTGCCAGCAGCTTAGGGCCGGAGAACTATGGCTACACCTTC
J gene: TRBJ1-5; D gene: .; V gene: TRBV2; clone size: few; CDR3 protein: CASSVDFNQPQHF; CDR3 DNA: TGTGCCAGCAGTGTGGACTTCAATCAGCCCCAGCATTTT
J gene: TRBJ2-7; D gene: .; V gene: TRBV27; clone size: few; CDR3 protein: CASSSPPLCEQYF; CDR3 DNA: TGTGCCAGCAGTAGTCCCCCACTGTGCGAGCAGTACTTC
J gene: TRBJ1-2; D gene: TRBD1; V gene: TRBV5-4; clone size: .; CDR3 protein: CASSSFDRAYGYTF; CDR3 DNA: TGTGCCAGCAGCTCATTTGACAGGGCCTATGGCTACACCTTC
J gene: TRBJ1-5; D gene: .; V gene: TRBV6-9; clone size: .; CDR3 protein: CANGSGTGGLNQPQHF; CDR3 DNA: TGTGCCAACGGGTCGGGTACAGGAGGGCTTAATCAGCCCCAGCATTTT
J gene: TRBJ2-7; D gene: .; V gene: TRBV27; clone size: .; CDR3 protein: CASSRSSGEQYF; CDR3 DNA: TGTGCCAGCAGCCGATCTAGTGGCGAGCAGTACTTC
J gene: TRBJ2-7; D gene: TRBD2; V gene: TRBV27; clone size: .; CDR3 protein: CASRPGGVAYEQYF; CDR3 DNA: TGTGCCAGCAGGCCGGGGGGAGTCGCCTACGAGCAGTACTTC
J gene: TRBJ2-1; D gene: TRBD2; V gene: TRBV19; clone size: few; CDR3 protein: CASSRLAGGGYNEQFF; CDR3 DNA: TGTGCCAGTAGTCGCCTAGCGGGAGGAGGCTACAATGAGCAGTTCTTC
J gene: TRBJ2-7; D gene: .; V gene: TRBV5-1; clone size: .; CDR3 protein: CASSPNLLAILSYEQYF; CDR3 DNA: TGCGCCAGCAGCCCAAACCTCTTAGCGATCCTCTCCTACGAGCAGTACTTC
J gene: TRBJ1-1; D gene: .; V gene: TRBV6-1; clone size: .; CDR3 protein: CASSWRDRTEAFF; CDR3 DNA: TGTGCCAGCAGTTGGAGGGATCGCACTGAAGCTTTCTTT
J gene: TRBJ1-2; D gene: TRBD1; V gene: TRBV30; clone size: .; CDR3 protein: CAWSGVTGDGYTF; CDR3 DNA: TGTGCCTGGAGTGGGGTGACAGGGGACGGCTACACCTTC
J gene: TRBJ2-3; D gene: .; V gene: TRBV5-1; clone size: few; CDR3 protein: CASSREGPDTQYF; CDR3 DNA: TGCGCCAGCAGCCGCGAGGGCCCAGATACGCAGTATTTT
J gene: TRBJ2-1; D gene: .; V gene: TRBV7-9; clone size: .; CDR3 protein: CASNHDIYNEQFF; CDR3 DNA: TGTGCCAGCAACCACGACATTTACAATGAGCAGTTCTTC
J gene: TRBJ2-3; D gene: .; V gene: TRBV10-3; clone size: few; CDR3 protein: CAISESNGGTDTQYF; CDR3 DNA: TGTGCCATCAGTGAGTCGAACGGAGGCACAGATACGCAGTATTTT
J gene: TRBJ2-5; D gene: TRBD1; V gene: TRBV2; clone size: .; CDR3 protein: CASSKPGQGHQQYF; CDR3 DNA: TGTGCCAGCAGTAAACCGGGACAGGGACATCAACAGTACTTC
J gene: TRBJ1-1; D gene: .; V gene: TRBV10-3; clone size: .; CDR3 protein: CAISDSGGITEAFF; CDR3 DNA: TGTGCCATCAGTGATTCGGGGGGGATCACTGAAGCTTTCTTT
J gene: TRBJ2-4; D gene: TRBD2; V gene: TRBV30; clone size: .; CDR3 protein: CAWSHGGGGTKNIQYF; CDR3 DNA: TGTGCCTGGAGCCACGGGGGGGGAGGTACCAAAAACATTCAGTACTTC
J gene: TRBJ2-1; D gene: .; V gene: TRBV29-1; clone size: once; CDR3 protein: CSVDQGYNEQFF; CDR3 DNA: TGCAGCGTTGACCAGGGCTACAATGAGCAGTTCTTC
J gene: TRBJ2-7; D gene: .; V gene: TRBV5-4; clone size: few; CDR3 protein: CASSLVPESHEQYF; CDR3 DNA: TGTGCCAGCAGCTTGGTGCCGGAGTCCCACGAGCAGTACTTC
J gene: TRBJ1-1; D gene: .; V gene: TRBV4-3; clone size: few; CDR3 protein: CASSQDVKGGTEAFF; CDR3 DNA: TGCGCCAGCAGCCAAGATGTCAAAGGGGGCACTGAAGCTTTCTTT
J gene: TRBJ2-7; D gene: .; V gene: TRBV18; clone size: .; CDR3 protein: CASSPNSYEQYF; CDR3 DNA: TGTGCCAGCTCACCTAACTCCTACGAGCAGTACTTC
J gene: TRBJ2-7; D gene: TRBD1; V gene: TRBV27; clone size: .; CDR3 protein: CASSLVGTGGYEQYF; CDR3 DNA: TGTGCCAGCAGTTTAGTCGGGACAGGGGGATACGAGCAGTACTTC
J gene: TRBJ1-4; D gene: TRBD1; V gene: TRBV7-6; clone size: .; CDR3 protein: CASSLVDRGLSELFF; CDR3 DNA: TGTGCCAGCAGCTTAGTAGACAGGGGACTTTCGGAACTGTTTTTT
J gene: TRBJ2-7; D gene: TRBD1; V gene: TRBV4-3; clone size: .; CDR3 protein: CASSQDWTGASYEQYF; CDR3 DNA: TGCGCCAGCAGCCAAGATTGGACAGGGGCCTCCTACGAGCAGTACTTC
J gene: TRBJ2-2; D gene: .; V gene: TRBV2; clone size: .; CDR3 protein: CASSDEATGTGELFF; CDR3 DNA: TGTGCCAGCAGTGACGAGGCCACGGGCACCGGGGAGCTGTTTTTT
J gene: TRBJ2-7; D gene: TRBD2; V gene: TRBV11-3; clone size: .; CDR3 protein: CASSLVPSGSSMGEQYF; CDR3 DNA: TGTGCCAGCAGCTTAGTTCCTAGCGGGAGTTCCATGGGGGAGCAGTACTTC
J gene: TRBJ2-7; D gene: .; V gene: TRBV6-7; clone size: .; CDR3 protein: CASSSRDTSYEQYF; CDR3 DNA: TGTGCCAGCAGTTCACGGGACACGTCCTACGAGCAGTACTTC